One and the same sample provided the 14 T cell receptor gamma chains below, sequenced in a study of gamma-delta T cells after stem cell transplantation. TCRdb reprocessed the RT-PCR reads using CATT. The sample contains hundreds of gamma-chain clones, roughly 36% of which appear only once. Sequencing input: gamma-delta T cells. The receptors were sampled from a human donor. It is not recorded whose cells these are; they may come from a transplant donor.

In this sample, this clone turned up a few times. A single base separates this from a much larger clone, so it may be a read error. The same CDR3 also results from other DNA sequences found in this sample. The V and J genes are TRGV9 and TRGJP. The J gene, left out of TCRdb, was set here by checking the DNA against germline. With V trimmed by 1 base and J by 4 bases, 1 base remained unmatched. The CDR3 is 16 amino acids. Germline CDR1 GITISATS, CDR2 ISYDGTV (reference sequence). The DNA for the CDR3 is TGTGCCTTGTGGGAGGTCCAAGAGTTGGGCAAAAAAATCAAGGTATTT. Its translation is CALWEVQELGKKIKVF.

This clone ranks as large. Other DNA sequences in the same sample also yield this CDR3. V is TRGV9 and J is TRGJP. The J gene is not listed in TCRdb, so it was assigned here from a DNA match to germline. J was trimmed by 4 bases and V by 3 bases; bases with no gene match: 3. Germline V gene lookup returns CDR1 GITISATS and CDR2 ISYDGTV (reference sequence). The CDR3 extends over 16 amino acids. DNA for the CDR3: TGTGCCTTGTGGGAGTCCCAAGAGTTGGGCAAAAAAATCAAGGTATTT. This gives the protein CALWESQELGKKIKVF.

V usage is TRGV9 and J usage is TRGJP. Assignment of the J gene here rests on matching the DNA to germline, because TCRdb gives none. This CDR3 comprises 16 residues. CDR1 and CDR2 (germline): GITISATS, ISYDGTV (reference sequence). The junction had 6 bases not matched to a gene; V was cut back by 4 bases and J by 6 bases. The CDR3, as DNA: TGTGCCTTGTGGGAAAGTCGAGAGTTGGGCAAAAAAATCAAGGTATTT. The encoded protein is CALWESRELGKKIKVF.

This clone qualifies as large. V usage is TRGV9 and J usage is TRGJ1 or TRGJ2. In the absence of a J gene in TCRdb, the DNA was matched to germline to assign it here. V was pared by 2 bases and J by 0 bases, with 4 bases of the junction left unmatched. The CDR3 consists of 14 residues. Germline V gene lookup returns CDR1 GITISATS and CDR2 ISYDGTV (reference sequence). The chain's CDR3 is CALWEGPNYYKKLF. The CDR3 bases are TGTGCCTTGTGGGAGGGCCCGAATTATTATAAGAAACTCTTT.

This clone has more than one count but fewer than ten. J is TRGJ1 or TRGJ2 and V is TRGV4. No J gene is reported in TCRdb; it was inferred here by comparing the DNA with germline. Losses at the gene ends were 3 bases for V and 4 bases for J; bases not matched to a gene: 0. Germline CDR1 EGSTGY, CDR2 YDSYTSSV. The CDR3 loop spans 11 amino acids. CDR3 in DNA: TGTGCCACCTGGGATTATTATAAGAAACTCTTT. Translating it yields CATWDYYKKLF.

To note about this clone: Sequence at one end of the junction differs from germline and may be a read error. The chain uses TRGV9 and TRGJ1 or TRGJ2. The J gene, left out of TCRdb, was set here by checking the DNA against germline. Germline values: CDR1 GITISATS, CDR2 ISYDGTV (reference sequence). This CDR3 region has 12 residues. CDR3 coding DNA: TGTGCCGTGTGGGAGGTGCATTATAAGAAACTCTTT. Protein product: CAVWEVHYKKLF.

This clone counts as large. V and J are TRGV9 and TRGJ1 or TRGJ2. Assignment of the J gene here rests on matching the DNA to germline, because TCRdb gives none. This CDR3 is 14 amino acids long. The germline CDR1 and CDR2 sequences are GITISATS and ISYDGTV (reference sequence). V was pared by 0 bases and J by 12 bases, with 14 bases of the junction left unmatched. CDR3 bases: TGTGCCTTGTGGGAGGTGAAAGGTAGTCGCAGGAAACTCTTT. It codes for CALWEVKGSRRKLF.

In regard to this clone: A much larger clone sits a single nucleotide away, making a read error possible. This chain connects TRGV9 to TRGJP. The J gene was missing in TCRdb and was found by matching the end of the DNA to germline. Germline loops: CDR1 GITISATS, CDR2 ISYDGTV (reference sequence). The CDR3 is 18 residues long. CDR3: CALWEVRPQELDKKIKVF. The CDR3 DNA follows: TGTGCCTTGTGGGAGGTGCGCCCACAAGAGTTGGACAAAAAAATCAAGGTATTT.

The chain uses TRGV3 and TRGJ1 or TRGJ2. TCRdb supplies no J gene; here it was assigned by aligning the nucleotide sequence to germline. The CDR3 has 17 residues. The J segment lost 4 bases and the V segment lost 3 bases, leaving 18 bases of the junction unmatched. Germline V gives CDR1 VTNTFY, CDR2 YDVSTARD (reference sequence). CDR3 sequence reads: CATWDSGGEVGYYKKLF. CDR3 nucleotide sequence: TGTGCCACCTGGGACTCTGGTGGGGAGGTGGGGTATTATAAGAAACTCTTT.

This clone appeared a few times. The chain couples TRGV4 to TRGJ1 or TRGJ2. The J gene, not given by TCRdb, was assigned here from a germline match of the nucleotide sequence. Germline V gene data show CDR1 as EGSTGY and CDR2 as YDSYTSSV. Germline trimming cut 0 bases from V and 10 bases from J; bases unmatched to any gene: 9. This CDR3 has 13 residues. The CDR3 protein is CATWDGLCWKKLF. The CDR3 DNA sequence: TGTGCCACCTGGGATGGGCTGTGTTGGAAGAAACTCTTT.

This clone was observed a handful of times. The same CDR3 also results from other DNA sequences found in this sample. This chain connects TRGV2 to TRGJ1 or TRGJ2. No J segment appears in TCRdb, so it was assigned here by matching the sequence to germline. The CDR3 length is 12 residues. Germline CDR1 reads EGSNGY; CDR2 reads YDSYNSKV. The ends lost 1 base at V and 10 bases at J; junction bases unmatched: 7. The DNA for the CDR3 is TGTGCCACCTGGGACGGTGCTTTAAAGAAACTCTTT. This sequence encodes CATWDGALKKLF.

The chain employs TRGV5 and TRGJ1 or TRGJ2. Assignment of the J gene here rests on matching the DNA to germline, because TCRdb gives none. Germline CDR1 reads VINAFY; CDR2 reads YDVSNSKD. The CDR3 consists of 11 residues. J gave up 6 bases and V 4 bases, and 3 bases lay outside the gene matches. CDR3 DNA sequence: TGTGCCACCTGGGAGGGTTATAAGAAACTCTTT. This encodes CATWEGYKKLF.

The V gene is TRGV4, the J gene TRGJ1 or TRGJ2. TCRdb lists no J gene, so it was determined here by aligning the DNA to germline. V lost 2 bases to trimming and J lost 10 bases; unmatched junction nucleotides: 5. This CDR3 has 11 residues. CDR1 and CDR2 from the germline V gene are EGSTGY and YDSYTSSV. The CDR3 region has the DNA TGTGCCACCTGGGATGTGATAAAGAAACTCTTT. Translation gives CATWDVIKKLF.

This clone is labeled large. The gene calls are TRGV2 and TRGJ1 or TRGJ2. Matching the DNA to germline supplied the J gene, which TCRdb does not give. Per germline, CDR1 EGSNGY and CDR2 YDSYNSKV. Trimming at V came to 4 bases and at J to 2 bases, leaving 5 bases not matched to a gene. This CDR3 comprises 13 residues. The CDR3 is CATWELHYYKKLF. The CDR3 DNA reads TGTGCCACCTGGGAGCTCCATTATTATAAGAAACTCTTT.